These 11 T cell receptor beta chains originate from one sample sequenced in a study of Graves' ophthalmopathy and Graves' hyperthyroidism (dated by TCRdb to the late 2010s). The sequencer was an Illumina HiSeq 2000. For repertoire sequencing, the TCR beta CDR3 regions were amplified from RNA transcripts. The first round of RT-PCR was done with HTBI primers and the Qiagen OneStep RT-PCR kit, and was followed by a second round of multiplex PCR, then size selection and purification. TCRdb itself trimmed the public reads at Q25 with fastp, ran MiXCR and retained productive beta chains. For every CDR3 protein sequence, its rows merge into one entry that carries the most common genes and DNA. Counted in this sample were some 520,000 distinct CDR3 sequences; 13% to 15% of them appeared once. Over 8% of the sample goes to the ten largest clones. The sample was blood. These receptor sequences come from a woman in her thirties with Graves' ophthalmopathy. Donor details come from another sample of the same person, matched by shared clones.

V is TRBV25-1 and J is TRBJ1-3; a weak D match, TRBD1 (5 bases). Germline CDR1 MGHDK, CDR2 SYGVNS. This CDR3 contains 16 residues. Trimming took 1 base from V and 0 from J, leaving 10 bases between them. Here the CDR3 DNA reads TGTGCCAGCAGTGAATGGGGCAGATACTCTGGAAACACCATATATTTT. Its translation is CASSEWGRYSGNTIYF.

This clonotype was recorded at least ten times. This chain connects TRBV6-4 to TRBJ2-7, with 10 bases matching TRBD2. The CDR3 runs to 15 residues. Germline CDR1 reads MRHNA; CDR2 reads SNTAGT. V dropped 6 bases and J dropped 2; count of bases not matched to a gene: 7. CDR3 nucleotide sequence: TGTGCCAGCAGGCAGGCTAGCGGGGGCCCCTACGAGCAGTACTTC. Translating gives CASRQASGGPYEQYF.

This clonotype has ten or more counts. The J gene is TRBJ1-5, the V gene TRBV12-3 or TRBV12-4; 9 bases match TRBD1. The CDR3 loop spans 17 amino acids. V gave up 2 bases and J gave up 7 bases; unmatched junction bases: 12. CDR3 region: CASSLRYGTGTGQPQHF. The CDR3 region has the DNA TGTGCCAGCAGTTTAAGGTACGGGACAGGGACAGGACAGCCCCAGCATTTT.

This chain joins TRBV13 and TRBJ2-7; the match to TRBD2 covers 10 bases. Per the germline V gene, CDR1 is PRHDT and CDR2 is FYEKMQ (reference sequence). The CDR3 has 15 amino acids. The trim removed 3 bases at V and 1 base at J, leaving 3 bases unmatched. The DNA for the CDR3 is TGTGCCAGCAGCTTCAGTAGCGGGAGGTCCTACGAGCAGTACTTC. Its translation: CASSFSSGRSYEQYF.

To note about this clonotype: A read error may be the cause here, since a much bigger clone is one base away. This chain connects TRBV2 to TRBJ2-5; D gene unclear. This CDR3 region has 15 residues. Germline V lookup: CDR1 SNHLY, CDR2 FYNNEI. The CDR3 DNA follows: TGTGCCAGCTCCCTCCTGCTCCCAGTCCAAGAGACCAAGTACTTC. It is translated as CASSLLLPVQETKYF.

This clonotype was counted many times. V gene TRBV28 combines with J gene TRBJ2-7, with unresolved D. This CDR3 comprises 11 residues. Germline V CDR1 and CDR2: MDHEN, SYDVKM. V lost 6 bases and J lost 6, with 9 bases in between. CDR3 amino acids: CASSTSSEQYF. The DNA of the CDR3 is TGTGCCAGCAGCACCTCGAGCGAGCAGTACTTC.

This clonotype has ten or more counts. The chain couples TRBV27 to TRBJ2-2; 7 bases align to TRBD1. This CDR3 spans 18 amino acids. CDR1 and CDR2 from the germline V gene are MNHEY and SMNVEV (reference sequence). V was pared by 4 bases and J by 1 base, with 12 bases of the junction left unmatched. CDR3 nucleotides: TGTGCCAGCAGTTCCGTACTCAACAGGGGCTTGAACACCGGGGAGCTGTTTTTT. Translating gives CASSSVLNRGLNTGELFF.

This clonotype was detected many times. The chain has TRBV11-2 and TRBJ2-2, with D perhaps matching TRBD1 (5 bases). The CDR3 covers 16 residues. V lost 1 base, J lost 1 base, and 10 bases lay in between. Germline assignment: CDR1 SGHAT and CDR2 FQNNGV. The CDR3 DNA sequence: TGTGCCAGCAGCTTAGTAGCAGGGTTGAACACCGGGGAGCTGTTTTTT. Protein product: CASSLVAGLNTGELFF.

This clonotype was observed at least ten times. This sequence joins TRBV6-2 or TRBV6-3 and TRBJ2-7; 7 bases match TRBD2. CDR3 length: 14 residues. CDR1 MNHEY and CDR2 SVGEGT come from the germline V gene. The trim removed 6 bases at V and 4 bases at J, leaving 9 bases unmatched. This chain's CDR3 is CASRSGGGRYEQYF. The CDR3 DNA reads as TGTGCCAGCAGATCGGGTGGCGGGAGATACGAGCAGTACTTC.

This clonotype occurred many times. V usage is TRBV7-3 and J usage is TRBJ1-1; D not certain. Germline V gives CDR1 SGHTA, CDR2 FQGTGA. V lost 1 base, J lost 1 base, and 7 bases lay in between. This CDR3 comprises 14 residues. The CDR3 here is CASSLRGQNTEAFF. The CDR3 DNA reads TGTGCCAGCAGCTTAAGAGGGCAGAACACTGAAGCTTTCTTT.

This clonotype has ten or more counts. The chain employs TRBV30 and TRBJ1-1; a possible D gene is TRBD1 (6 bases). V gave up 1 base and J gave up 2 bases, with 11 bases separating them. This CDR3 has 14 residues. Germline CDR1 and CDR2: GTSNPN and SVGIG (reference sequence). The CDR3 DNA reads TGTGCCTGGAGTGCCGGGACACCAAACACTGAAGCTTTCTTT. Translated, it gives CAWSAGTPNTEAFF.